What follows are 24 T cell receptor beta chains derived from one specimen sequenced in a study of T cell repertoires in cytomegalovirus infection. TCRdb analysed the reads with MiXCR anew, one entry per CDR3 protein. The table has roughly 100,000 distinct CDR3 sequences, about 15% seen once. Input material: PBMCs. Receptor source: a human donor in good health (CMV status not recorded). Some clones in this sample may be carry-over from other donors' samples.

The rearrangement uses TRBV7-9 and TRBJ1-4; 7 positions match TRBD1. V was clipped by 2 bases and J by 6 bases; unmatched bases: 12. The CDR3 is 17 residues long. Germline-derived CDR1 and CDR2 are SEHNR and FQNEAQ (reference sequence). CDR3 amino acids: CASSLTRGQKGDEKLFF. CDR3 nucleotides: TGTGCCAGCAGCTTAACTAGGGGGCAGAAGGGGGATGAAAAACTGTTTTTT.

The table lists this clonotype with a few counts. V gene TRBV6-1 combines with J gene TRBJ2-7; D remains unclear. This CDR3 has 15 amino acids. The V and J ends lost 1 base and 3 bases respectively, with 13 bases between them. Germline values: CDR1 MNHNS, CDR2 SASEGT. CDR3 coding DNA: TGTGCCAGCAGTGAAGTCCTTTGGGAAGGCTACGAGCAGTACTTC. Encoded protein: CASSEVLWEGYEQYF.

The J gene is TRBJ1-2, the V gene TRBV7-6; D gene uncertain. This CDR3 is 13 amino acids long. V was clipped by 5 bases and J by 2 bases, with 9 bases between them. Germline CDR1 SGHVS, CDR2 FNYEAQ. CDR3 coding DNA: TGTGCCAGCAGCCAATCCCAGAACTATGGCTACACCTTC. Its translation is CASSQSQNYGYTF.

The V gene is TRBV10-3, the J gene TRBJ1-1, with D unclear. This CDR3 contains 13 residues. Trimming took off 3 bases at V and 1 base at J, with 6 bases between the two ends. Germline V gene lookup returns CDR1 ENHRY and CDR2 SYGVKD. The CDR3 DNA reads TGTGCCATCAGTGACGGGAGGAACACTGAAGCTTTCTTT. This gives the protein CAISDGRNTEAFF.

This clonotype was seen only a few times. The gene calls are TRBV20-1 and TRBJ1-2; no reliable D call. CDR1 is DFQATT, CDR2 SNEGSKA, per germline (reference sequence). The germline V and J ends were trimmed by 6 bases and 4 bases, with 24 bases remaining between them. The CDR3 has 16 residues. This CDR3 is CSADPSREGLGYGYTF. CDR3 in DNA: TGCAGTGCGGATCCCTCTAGGGAAGGACTCGGCTATGGCTACACCTTC.

The table lists this clonotype with a few counts. The J gene is TRBJ2-7, the V gene TRBV28; 8 positions agree with TRBD1. CDR3 length: 15 amino acids. Germline loops: CDR1 MDHEN, CDR2 SYDVKM. Trimming at V came to 5 bases and at J to 2 bases, leaving 8 bases not matched to a gene. CDR3 coding DNA: TGTGCCAGCAGTATCACCGGGACAGGAGCCTACGAGCAGTACTTC. Protein product: CASSITGTGAYEQYF.

V gene TRBV15 combines with J gene TRBJ1-4, with TRBD1 identical over 11 bases. Per germline, CDR1 LNHNV and CDR2 YYDKDF (reference sequence). The CDR3 covers 16 residues. V dropped 0 bases and J dropped 5; count of bases not matched to a gene: 2. The CDR3 loop reads CATSRERTGGNEKLFF. The CDR3 DNA is TGTGCCACCAGCAGAGAGCGGACAGGGGGCAATGAAAAACTGTTTTTT.

This clonotype appeared a few times. V gene TRBV20-1 combines with J gene TRBJ1-1; perhaps TRBD1 as D (6 bases). CDR1 is DFQATT and CDR2 is SNEGSKA in the germline V gene (reference sequence). This CDR3 is 16 amino acids long. With 1 base removed from V and 10 bases from J, the gap between germline ends came to 25 bases. The CDR3 DNA is TGCAGTGCTAGAGTCCCCGGGGGGCCAGCCGGGGAAGTAGCTTTCTTT. The encoded protein is CSARVPGGPAGEVAFF.

At least ten counts were recorded for this clonotype. The genes are TRBV7-2 and TRBJ2-5, with unresolved D. Looked up from germline, CDR1 is SGHTA and CDR2 is FQGNSA. The CDR3 covers 13 residues. The germline V and J ends were trimmed by 2 bases and 5 bases, with 9 bases remaining between them. CDR3 sequence reads: CASSLPIGETQYF. The CDR3 DNA follows: TGTGCCAGCAGCTTACCGATCGGGGAGACCCAGTACTTC.

In its sample, this clonotype was seen many times. The chain recombines TRBV15 with TRBJ2-1; D may be TRBD2 (7 bases). With 6 bases removed from V and 0 bases from J, the gap between germline ends came to 15 bases. The CDR3 consists of 16 residues. The germline CDR1 and CDR2 sequences are LNHNV and YYDKDF (reference sequence). The CDR3 DNA follows: TGTGCCACCAGGAGGGGGGGGACCAGCTCCTACAATGAGCAGTTCTTC. Translating it yields CATRRGGTSSYNEQFF.

About this clonotype itself: A read error is possible here, since a much larger clone lies one base away. CDR3 amino acids: CASSMRGTQGLGEKLFF. As DNA, the CDR3 is TGTGCCAGTAGTATGAGGGGGACTCAGGGGCTGGGTGAAAAACTGTTTTTT. The chain recombines TRBV19 with TRBJ1-4; the D gene is possibly TRBD1 (6 bases). This CDR3 comprises 17 residues. The V gene's germline CDR1 is LNHDA and CDR2 SQIVND (reference sequence). V lost 3 bases, J lost 7 bases, and 21 bases lay in between.

This clonotype was seen only a few times. The CDR3 DNA reads as TGTGCCAGCAGTTTCGGGACAGGGCGCTACAATGAGCAGTTCTTC. As protein: CASSFGTGRYNEQFF. The chain has TRBV28 and TRBJ2-1; 9 bases match TRBD1. Germline assignment: CDR1 MDHEN and CDR2 SYDVKM. The V gene end was trimmed by 3 bases and the J gene end by 3 bases; junction bases not matched to a gene: 3. The CDR3 contains 15 residues.

This clonotype was counted at least ten times. The V call is TRBV6-1, the J call TRBJ1-3; D gene unclear. Germline CDR1 and CDR2: MNHNS and SASEGT. The CDR3 has 15 amino acids. Trimming left V 0 bases short and J 4 bases short, with 10 bases between. The CDR3 nucleotides are TGTGCCAGCAGTGAAGCGAGACGAGGGGGAAACACCATATATTTT. Protein: CASSEARRGGNTIYF.

DNA of the CDR3: TGTGCCAGCGGGACAGAGAAGACTGAAGCTTTCTTT. Its translation: CASGTEKTEAFF. This rearrangement joins TRBV28 to TRBJ1-1; 7 positions agree with TRBD1. V dropped 8 bases and J dropped 5; count of bases not matched to a gene: 5. Germline CDR1 is MDHEN and CDR2 is SYDVKM. The CDR3 consists of 12 residues.

The CDR3 nucleotides are TGTGCCTCTTTAGCGGGGGGGAATGAGCAGTTCTTC. Its protein product is CASLAGGNEQFF. This chain connects TRBV27 to TRBJ2-1, with 11 positions matching TRBD2. The CDR3 is 12 amino acids. CDR1 is MNHEY and CDR2 is SMNVEV in the germline V gene (reference sequence). V shed 11 bases and J 7 bases; nucleotides not matched to a gene: 4.

This chain links TRBV20-1 with TRBJ2-7; weak D call: TRBD1 (5 bases). The CDR3 is 16 amino acids. CDR1 and CDR2 from the germline V gene are DFQATT and SNEGSKA (reference sequence). V lost 0 bases and J 2 bases, leaving 17 bases between the germline ends. The CDR3 protein is CSARDSGLYLPYEQYF. The CDR3 DNA is TGCAGTGCTAGAGATTCAGGGCTTTATCTACCCTACGAGCAGTACTTC.

The V call is TRBV19, the J call TRBJ1-6; 7 positions agree with TRBD1. The CDR3 has 14 amino acids. Germline-derived CDR1 and CDR2 are LNHDA and SQIVND (reference sequence). The trim removed 6 bases at V and 3 bases at J, leaving 2 bases unmatched. The CDR3 here is CASSGTVYNSPLHF. CDR3 sequence (DNA): TGTGCCAGTAGCGGGACAGTCTATAATTCACCCCTCCACTTT.

J is TRBJ2-1 and V is TRBV7-9, with 11 bases fitting TRBD2. Germline V gene lookup returns CDR1 SEHNR and CDR2 FQNEAQ (reference sequence). V gave up 1 base and J gave up 8 bases; unmatched junction bases: 7. The CDR3 covers 16 residues. CDR3 coding DNA: TGTGCCAGCAGCTTAGGGCTAGCGGGGGGCGGGGATGAGCAGTTCTTC. Protein: CASSLGLAGGGDEQFF. The full variable domain, its missing parts supplied by reference TRBV7-9 and TRBJ2-1, is DTGVSQNPRHKITKRGQNVTFRCDPISEHNRLYWYRQTLGQGPEFLTYFQNEAQLEKSRLLSDRFSAERPKGSFSTLEIQRTEQGDSAMYLCASSLGLAGGGDEQFFGPGTRLTVL.

About this clonotype: A much larger clone lies a single base off, so this may be a read error. The chain recombines TRBV7-2 with TRBJ1-1; no definite D call. V lost 5 bases to trimming and J lost 8 bases, with 15 bases between them. Germline-derived CDR1 and CDR2 are SGHTA and FQGNSA. The CDR3 runs to 13 residues. The CDR3 reads CASSTDLSAEAFF. CDR3 nucleotides: TGTGCCAGCAGCACCGACCTTTCGGCAGAAGCTTTCTTT. The whole variable domain, remainder taken from reference TRBV7-2 and TRBJ1-1, is GAGVSQSPSNKVTEKGKDVELRCDPISGHTALYWYRQSLGQGLEFLIYFQGNSAPDKSGLPSDRFSAERTGGSVSTLTIQRTQQEDSAVYLCASSTDLSAEAFFGQGTRLTVV.

This clonotype appeared many times. The chain recombines TRBV7-2 with TRBJ2-5, with D maybe TRBD2 (7 bases). The CDR3 length is 16 residues. V gave up 5 bases and J gave up 5 bases, with 21 bases separating them. Looked up from germline, CDR1 is SGHTA and CDR2 is FQGNSA. CDR3 coding DNA: TGTGCCAGCAGCCCCGACTCCGGCGGGGGCGTCGAGACCCAGTACTTC. It yields the protein CASSPDSGGGVETQYF.

The V and J genes are TRBV12-3 or TRBV12-4 and TRBJ2-7, with 8 nucleotides matching TRBD1. The CDR3 runs to 14 residues. V shed 3 bases, J shed 4 bases, and the junction held 5 bases outside the gene matches. CDR3 in DNA: TGTGCCAGCAGTTTCGGAGACAGGGGTTACGAGCAGTACTTC. This gives the protein CASSFGDRGYEQYF.

This clonotype was observed a handful of times. This rearrangement joins TRBV7-9 to TRBJ2-3, with 9 bases matching TRBD2. The CDR3 totals 16 residues. The germline V gene has CDR1 SEHNR and CDR2 FQNEAQ (reference sequence). With V trimmed by 3 bases and J by 1 base, 5 bases remained unmatched. Here the CDR3 reads CASSFGTSRGTDTQYF. The CDR3 DNA sequence: TGTGCCAGCAGCTTTGGGACTAGCAGGGGCACAGATACGCAGTATTTT.

About this clonotype: The germline gene is not matched at one end of the junction; a read error may be the cause. CDR3 DNA sequence: TGCGCCAGTGAGGGGTCGGAGGACATTCAGTACTTC. As protein: CASEGSEDIQYF. The chain joins TRBV19 to TRBJ2-4; D might be TRBD1 or TRBD2, each matching 5 bases. Germline V lookup: CDR1 LNHDA, CDR2 SQIVND (reference sequence). This CDR3 is built from 12 residues.

This clonotype was seen at least ten times. The CDR3 DNA reads as TGTGCCAGCAGACGATGGACAGGGGGCAGAGATACGCAGTATTTT. Its translation is CASRRWTGGRDTQYF. This chain links TRBV12-3 or TRBV12-4 with TRBJ2-3, with 11 bases that match TRBD1. The CDR3 is 15 amino acids. V gave up 6 bases and J gave up 5 bases; unmatched junction bases: 7.